This T cell receptor (beta chain) stems from a study of blood T cell repertoires in COVID-19. Whole-study context: Sources were T cells, B-cell-depleted T cells, or PBMCs; the material itself was cDNA or gDNA.

The authors' processing: Counts of nucleated cells, estimated from reference gene primer amplification, were obtained. Libraries were prepared by immunoSEQ multiplex PCR; TCRdb keeps only in-frame clonotypes and omits some of them. V, J and clone size reflect that table, while D and trimming were determined from the DNA. Found here are 150,000 to 200,000 clones, roughly 81% of them singletons; the top ten hold roughly 12%. Looked up from germline, CDR1 is SNHLY and CDR2 is FYNNEI. The CDR3 is 13 residues long. V shed 4 bases and J 5 bases; nucleotides not matched to a gene: 3. The sequenced material came from peripheral blood. The sequence was obtained from a woman over 75 with COVID-19, enrolled during active disease. This chain links TRBV2 with TRBJ1-2; 8 nucleotides match TRBD1. Here the CDR3 reads CASSGTGQYGYTF. In nucleotides, the CDR3 is TGTGCCAGCAGTGGGACAGGGCAATATGGCTACACCTTC.